The T cell receptor beta chain described here comes from a study of Graves' ophthalmopathy and Graves' hyperthyroidism. This clonotype was observed many times. Using RNA transcripts, the TCR beta CDR3 regions were amplified. HTBI-primed RT-PCR formed the first round, and a multiplex PCR formed the second. TCRdb independently ran MiXCR on the multiplex PCR reads; one entry per CDR3 protein. The sample carries some 370,000 distinct CDR3 sequences, about a sixth recorded once. The sequence came from an adult woman with stable Graves' hyperthyroidism. The specimen sequenced was peripheral blood.

This chain's CDR3 is CASSLPGGREQYF. In DNA form, the CDR3 reads TGTGCCAGCAGTTTACCAGGGGGCCGCGAGCAGTACTTC. The rearrangement links TRBV27 to TRBJ2-7; 8 nucleotides agree with TRBD1. The CDR3 totals 13 residues. V was pared by 2 bases and J by 6 bases, with 3 bases of the junction left unmatched. The germline CDR1 and CDR2 sequences are MNHEY and SMNVEV (reference sequence).